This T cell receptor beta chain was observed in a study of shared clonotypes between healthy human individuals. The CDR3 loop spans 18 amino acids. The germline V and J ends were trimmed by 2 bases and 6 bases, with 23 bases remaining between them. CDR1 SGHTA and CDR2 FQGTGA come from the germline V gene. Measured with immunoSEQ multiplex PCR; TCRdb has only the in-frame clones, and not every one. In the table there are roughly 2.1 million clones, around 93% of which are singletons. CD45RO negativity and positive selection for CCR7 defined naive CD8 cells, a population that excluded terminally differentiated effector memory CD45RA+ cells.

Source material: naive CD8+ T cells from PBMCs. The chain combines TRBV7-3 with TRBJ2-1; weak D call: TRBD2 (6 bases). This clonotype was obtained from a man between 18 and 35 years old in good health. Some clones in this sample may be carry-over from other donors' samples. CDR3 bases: TGTGCCAGCAGCTTACCATCCGCTGGGGGGACTGTCAGCAATGAGCAGTTCTTC. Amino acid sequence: CASSLPSAGGTVSNEQFF.